This T cell receptor (beta chain) was sequenced for a study of HIV-infected patients and healthy controls. Study-level points and caveats: Healthy controls shared more CDR3 sequences between individuals than HIV-infected patients did. Significantly higher mean Gini indices appeared in HIV-infected repertoires, possibly reflecting oligoclonality. Compared with untreated HIV+ repertoires, healthy controls showed roughly threefold more distinct CDR3s and higher Shannon diversity.

Notes on this clonotype: Its antigen is not known.

Reverse transcription used around 500 ng RNA and constant-region primers for alpha and beta. Using multiplexing indices, alpha and beta chain libraries were generated apart by chain-specific third strand synthesis. The library got P5 and P7 elements plus a second index, then a roughly 22-cycle PCR. TCRdb reanalysed the 5' RACE reads using MiXCR and keeps one entry per CDR3 protein. The table includes about 18,000 distinct CDR3 sequences, roughly 9.1% detected once. Whole blood was used without fractionation, so all unsorted peripheral T cells were included. The germline V and J ends were trimmed by 4 bases and 6 bases, with 12 bases remaining between them. Germline CDR1 reads SGHTA; CDR2 reads FQGNSA. The CDR3 is 13 amino acids.

The chain employs TRBV7-2 and TRBJ1-2; no clear D gene. The material sequenced was blood. This TCR was sampled from an adult in good health. The CDR3 coding sequence is TGTGCCAGCAGCTCCACAGCTGCGCATGGCTACACCTTC. Translated, it gives CASSSTAAHGYTF.